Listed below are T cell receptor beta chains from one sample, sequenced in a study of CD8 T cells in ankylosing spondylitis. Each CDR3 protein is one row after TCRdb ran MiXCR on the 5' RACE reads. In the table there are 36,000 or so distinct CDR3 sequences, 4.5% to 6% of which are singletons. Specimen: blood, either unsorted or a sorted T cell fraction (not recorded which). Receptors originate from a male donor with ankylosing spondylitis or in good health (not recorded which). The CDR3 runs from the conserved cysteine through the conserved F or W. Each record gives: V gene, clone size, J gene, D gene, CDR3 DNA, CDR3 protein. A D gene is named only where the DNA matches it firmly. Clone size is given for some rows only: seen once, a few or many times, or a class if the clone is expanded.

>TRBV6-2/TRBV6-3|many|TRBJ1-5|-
TGTGCCAGCAGCCGAAACCTTGGGAGTCAGCCCCAGCATTTT
CASSRNLGSQPQHF
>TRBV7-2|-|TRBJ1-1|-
TGTGCCAGCAGCTTAGTGCGGGCGAACACTGAAGCTTTCTTT
CASSLVRANTEAFF
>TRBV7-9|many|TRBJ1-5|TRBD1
TGTGCCAGCAGCTCGATAGGACAGGCCAATCAGCCCCAGCATTTT
CASSSIGQANQPQHF
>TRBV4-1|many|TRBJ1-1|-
TGCGCCAGCAGCCAGGCGACTGGCTATGAAGCTTTCTTT
CASSQATGYEAFF
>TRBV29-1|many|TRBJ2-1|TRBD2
TGCAGCGCACGGGGGGGTAGCACCTACAATGAGCAGTTCTTC
CSARGGSTYNEQFF
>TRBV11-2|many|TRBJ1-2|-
TGTGCCAGCAGCCCGACGGTGCGGAACTATGGCTACACCTTC
CASSPTVRNYGYTF
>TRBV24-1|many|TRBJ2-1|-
TGTGCCACCAGTGACCCGGGGCCCACGGAAGGTAGGGATGAGCAGTTCTTC
CATSDPGPTEGRDEQFF
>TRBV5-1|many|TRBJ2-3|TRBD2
TGCGCCAGCAGCTTGGATGGCGGGGGGGGCGCAGATACGCAGTATTTT
CASSLDGGGGADTQYF
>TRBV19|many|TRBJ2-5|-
TGTGCCAGTAGTATAGGAAGAGGGACAAGAGGGACCCAGTACTTC
CASSIGRGTRGTQYF
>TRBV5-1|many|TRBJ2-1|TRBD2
TGCGCCAGCAGCCCAAATCCGGGGGGCTCCTACAATGAGCAGTTCTTC
CASSPNPGGSYNEQFF
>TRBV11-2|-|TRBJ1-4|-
TGTGCCAGCAGCGCCCACAGACCTAATGAAAAACTGTTTTTT
CASSAHRPNEKLFF
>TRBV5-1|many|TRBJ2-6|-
TGCGCCAGCAGCGTGAGCTCTGGGGCCAACGTCCTGACTTTC
CASSVSSGANVLTF
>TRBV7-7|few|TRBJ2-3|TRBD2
TGTGCTAGCAGCCGGACTAGCGGGGGCACAGATACGCAGTATTTT
CASSRTSGGTDTQYF
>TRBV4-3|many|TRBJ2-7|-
TGCGCCAGCAGCCAAGAGGGGGCCCACGAGCAGTACTTC
CASSQEGAHEQYF